Presented here are 24 T cell receptor beta chains from one specimen sequenced in a study of shared clonotypes between healthy human individuals (TCRdb year 2020). Preparation of the library involved the immunoSEQ multiplex PCR assay. This is the immuneACCESS table as TCRdb keeps it, with only in-frame sequences that have V and J called. A part of the clones is gone; compared with another copy, unresolved V genes explain less than half, and the rest is unexplained. The sample table shows around 1.1 million clones, and about 72% are seen once. The ten largest clones represent almost 0.9% of the sample. Specimen: memory CD4+ T cells from PBMCs. According to the study, the label for this sample's cell subset or site signals: CD45RA-negative fraction. The receptors were sampled from a man aged 18 to 29 in good health. Some clones in this sample may be carry-over from other donors' samples.

The V gene is TRBV5-1, the J gene TRBJ2-1; TRBD2 might be the D (7 bases). Germline V gives CDR1 SGHRS, CDR2 YFSETQ. The V end was cut by 5 bases, the J end by 3 bases, with 21 bases between. This CDR3 is 17 amino acids long. CDR3 sequence (DNA): TGCGCCAGCAGATCAGGCGGGGGCGGAACTAGCTACAATGAGCAGTTCTTC. Translated: CASRSGGGGTSYNEQFF.

The table lists this clone with many counts. The rearrangement uses TRBV7-2 and TRBJ2-2; TRBD1 or TRBD2 may be the D gene (5 bases each). CDR3 size: 15 residues. Germline loops: CDR1 SGHTA, CDR2 FQGNSA. The germline V and J ends were trimmed by 1 base and 4 bases, with 10 bases remaining between them. The CDR3: CASSLGGSGTGELFF. The CDR3 DNA is TGTGCCAGCAGCTTAGGGGGGAGTGGCACCGGGGAGCTGTTTTTT.

This sequence joins TRBV27 and TRBJ1-4; tentatively, D is TRBD1 (5 bases). Germline CDR1 is MNHEY and CDR2 is SMNVEV (reference sequence). The CDR3 is made up of 14 amino acids. V was cut by 6 bases and J by 8 bases, with 16 bases left in between. The CDR3: CASSWDRHREKLFF. The CDR3 DNA follows: TGTGCCAGCAGCTGGGACCGCCATAGGGAAAAACTGTTTTTT.

This clone was detected only once. The chain is built from TRBV5-1 and TRBJ2-1, with D perhaps matching TRBD1 (5 bases). Germline values: CDR1 SGHRS, CDR2 YFSETQ. The CDR3 spans 15 residues. V lost 4 bases and J 8 bases, leaving 19 bases between the germline ends. The CDR3 spells CASSPGGRGLHEQFF. The DNA of the CDR3 is TGCGCCAGCAGCCCGGGCGGTAGGGGATTACATGAGCAGTTCTTC.

As regards this clone: The germline gene is not matched at one end of the junction; a read error may be the cause. The rearrangement links TRBV30 to TRBJ1-4, with D possibly matching TRBD1 (6 bases). Germline V lookup: CDR1 GTSNPN, CDR2 SVGIG (reference sequence). The CDR3 length is 13 residues. The CDR3 coding sequence is TGTGCCTGGGGAACCGAGGACAGTGAAAAGCTGTTTTTT. It specifies CAWGTEDSEKLFF.

The chain has TRBV12-5 and TRBJ2-1; 7 positions agree with TRBD2. J was trimmed by 4 bases and V by 0 bases; bases with no gene match: 6. The CDR3 covers 16 residues. The germline V gene encodes CDR1 LGHNT and CDR2 FRNRAP. The CDR3 DNA reads as TGTGCTAGTGGTTTGGTAGCTAGCGGAGAATACAATGAGCAGTTCTTC. It encodes CASGLVASGEYNEQFF.

For this clone: The identical CDR3 is also encoded by other nucleotide sequences in the sample. This chain connects TRBV6-5 to TRBJ1-1; tentatively, D is TRBD1 (5 bases). With 6 bases removed from V and 2 bases from J, the gap between germline ends came to 10 bases. From germline, CDR1 is MNHEY and CDR2 SVGAGI. The CDR3 is 13 residues long. CDR3 sequence: CASRRDGNTEAFF. The CDR3 coding sequence is TGTGCCAGCAGGCGGGACGGTAACACTGAAGCTTTCTTT.

The rearrangement joins TRBV7-3 to TRBJ1-5; unclear D gene. V was cut by 4 bases and J by 6 bases, with 10 bases left in between. This CDR3 is 13 amino acids long. The germline V gene has CDR1 SGHTA and CDR2 FQGTGA. CDR3 sequence reads: CASSSQQGQPQHF. CDR3 bases: TGTGCCAGCAGCTCTCAGCAAGGTCAGCCCCAGCATTTT.

J is TRBJ1-1 and V is TRBV6-1; D gene unclear. The germline V gene has CDR1 MNHNS and CDR2 SASEGT. This CDR3 is built from 14 residues. Trimming cost V 3 bases and J 3 bases, with 11 bases left between them. CDR3 in DNA: TGTGCCAGCAGTGATAATGCAGTCTACACTGAAGCTTTCTTT. Translated: CASSDNAVYTEAFF.

This clone occurred once. This chain uses TRBV11-3 with TRBJ2-5; tentative D call: TRBD2 (5 bases). From germline, CDR1 is SGHNT and CDR2 YENEEA. The CDR3 is 14 amino acids. Trimming pared 5 bases from V and 4 bases from J, leaving 14 bases between. CDR3 sequence (DNA): TGTGCCAGCAGCGTCTCAAGAGGAGGAGAGACCCAGTACTTC. It specifies CASSVSRGGETQYF. Together with reference TRBV11-3 and TRBJ2-5, the CDR3 gives the full variable domain: EAGVVQSPRYKIIEKKQPVAFWCNPISGHNTLYWYLQNLGQGPELLIRYENEEAVDDSQLPKDRFSAERLKGVDSTLKIQPAELGDSAVYLCASSVSRGGETQYFGPGTRLLVL.

V is TRBV15 and J is TRBJ1-2; D not resolved. Trimming pared 1 base from V and 2 bases from J, leaving 14 bases between. The CDR3 extends over 16 amino acids. Germline V gene data show CDR1 as LNHNV and CDR2 as YYDKDF (reference sequence). The CDR3 DNA reads TGTGCCACCAGCAGAGGGGCAGGTTTGAACAACTATGGCTACACCTTC. It specifies CATSRGAGLNNYGYTF.

This chain joins TRBV7-9 and TRBJ2-1; 8 nucleotides line up with TRBD1. The CDR3 covers 16 residues. Trimming cost V 8 bases and J 6 bases; bases outside gene matches: 15. The germline CDR1 and CDR2 sequences are SEHNR and FQNEAQ (reference sequence). The DNA of the CDR3 is TGTGCCAGCGGACCAGGGGGCTTTCCGGTGGGCAATGAGCAGTTCTTC. It encodes CASGPGGFPVGNEQFF.

This chain links TRBV6-5 with TRBJ1-6; D not certain. The V gene's germline CDR1 is MNHEY and CDR2 SVGAGI. V lost 8 bases to trimming and J lost 6 bases, with 8 bases between them. The CDR3 has 12 residues. This CDR3 reads CASSLPNSPLHF. CDR3 bases: TGTGCCAGCTCCCTCCCTAATTCACCCCTCCACTTT.

The gene calls are TRBV5-1 and TRBJ1-1; 7 nucleotides agree with TRBD1. Germline values: CDR1 SGHRS, CDR2 YFSETQ. CDR3 length equals 13 residues. Trimming at V came to 0 bases and at J to 6 bases, leaving 2 bases not matched to a gene. CDR3 protein: CASSLEGAAEAFF. The DNA for the CDR3 is TGCGCCAGCAGCTTGGAGGGGGCGGCTGAAGCTTTCTTT.

This clone was detected a few times. The chain uses TRBV7-8 and TRBJ2-3; D gene uncertain. This CDR3 has 15 amino acids. V shed 1 base and J shed 1 base, with 9 bases lying between them. CDR1 is SGHVS and CDR2 is FQNEAQ in the germline V gene. The CDR3 sequence is CASSLDLRGTDTQYF. The CDR3 DNA follows: TGTGCCAGCAGCTTAGATCTGCGCGGCACAGATACGCAGTATTTT.

This rearrangement joins TRBV4-1 to TRBJ2-4, with D possibly matching TRBD1 (5 bases). The CDR3 runs 17 residues. Trimming left V 0 bases short and J 6 bases short, with 18 bases between. Germline CDR1 and CDR2: MGHRA and YSYEKL. The CDR3, as DNA: TGCGCCAGCAGCCAAGATGTATCGTTTAGCCAGGGAAACATTCAGTACTTC. Translation: CASSQDVSFSQGNIQYF.

The V call is TRBV5-1, the J call TRBJ2-3; D not resolved. The CDR3 consists of 15 residues. V shed 5 bases and J shed 8 bases, with 21 bases lying between them. Germline values: CDR1 SGHRS, CDR2 YFSETQ. CDR3 amino acids: CASRERLRMGGTQYF. DNA for the CDR3: TGCGCCAGCAGGGAGAGACTCCGCATGGGCGGTACGCAGTATTTT.

The chain carries TRBV6-6 and TRBJ2-1; no reliable D call. V was shortened by 4 bases and J by 12 bases, with 16 bases between the two germline ends. The germline V gene has CDR1 MNHNY and CDR2 SVGAGI (reference sequence). The CDR3 covers 13 residues. The CDR3 coding sequence is TGTGCCAGCAGTTCGGACCCAATCTCATGGCAGTTCTTC. It codes for CASSSDPISWQFF.

This clone has only one observation. The chain combines TRBV10-3 with TRBJ2-3, with D possibly TRBD2 on 5 matching bases. Germline V CDR1 and CDR2: ENHRY, SYGVKD. This CDR3 contains 12 residues. V was cut by 6 bases and J by 4 bases, with 8 bases left in between. The CDR3: CAISGESDTQYF. The CDR3, as DNA: TGTGCCATCAGCGGGGAATCAGATACGCAGTATTTT.

A single count supports this clone. This may arise from a read error, as a much more abundant clone is one base away. This chain joins TRBV11-2 and TRBJ2-7; no clear D. This CDR3 region has 13 residues. Trimming removed 0 bases from V and 2 bases from J, with 5 bases in between. Germline V CDR1 and CDR2: SGHAT, FQNNGV. CDR3 protein: CASSLDTAYEQYF. In nucleotides, the CDR3 is TGTGCCAGCAGCTTAGACACTGCCTACGAGCAGTACTTC. The full variable domain, in which reference TRBV11-2 and TRBJ2-7 provide the parts outside the CDR3, is EAGVAQSPRYKIIEKRQSVAFWCNPISGHATLYWYQQILGQGPKLLIQFQNNGVVDDSQLPKDRFSAERLKGVDSTLKIQPAKLEDSAVYLCASSLDTAYEQYFGPGTRLTVT.

The V gene is TRBV19, the J gene TRBJ1-2; a weak D match, TRBD1 (6 bases). The CDR3 is 15 residues long. V was cut by 6 bases and J by 3 bases, with 17 bases left in between. Germline V gives CDR1 LNHDA, CDR2 SQIVND (reference sequence). CDR3 protein: CASRKQGRVDYGYTF. The CDR3 coding sequence is TGTGCCAGTAGAAAACAGGGACGGGTCGACTATGGCTACACCTTC.

A single count supports this clone. This chain joins TRBV6-1 and TRBJ2-2, with D perhaps being TRBD1 or TRBD2 (6 bases each). The V gene's germline CDR1 is MNHNS and CDR2 SASEGT. The V end lost 2 bases, the J end lost 3 bases, and 13 bases lay between the germline ends. The CDR3 contains 16 residues. CDR3 sequence: CASSETRRGDTGELFF. CDR3 nucleotides: TGTGCCAGCAGTGAAACTCGGAGGGGGGACACCGGGGAGCTGTTTTTT.

As DNA, the CDR3 is TGTGCCAGCAGCACGGGGGACGGTTACACTGAAGCTTTCTTT. It yields the protein CASSTGDGYTEAFF. The chain combines TRBV21-1 with TRBJ1-1. TRBV21-1 is a pseudogene segment. The CDR3 loop spans 14 amino acids.

CDR3 protein: CASRTLYAASGRDTQYF. CDR3 coding DNA: TGTGCCAGCAGGACCCTCTACGCGGCTAGCGGGAGGGATACGCAGTATTTT. The rearrangement joins TRBV28 to TRBJ2-3; TRBD2 aligns across 11 bases. Trimming took 6 bases from V and 6 from J; bases not matched to a gene: 14. CDR1 is MDHEN, CDR2 SYDVKM, per germline. The CDR3 covers 17 residues.